Listed here are 27 T cell receptor beta chains from one sample, sequenced in a study of blood T cell repertoires in COVID-19. Profiled with immunoSEQ multiplex PCR; TCRdb holds only in-frame clones, not every one. The sample contains around 79,000 clones, about 87% of which appear only once. Sequenced: peripheral blood. The receptors stem from a human donor in a cohort sampled during active COVID-19.

The V call is TRBV12-5, the J call TRBJ2-1; TRBD2 matches at 13 bases. V lost 4 bases, J lost 4 bases, and 4 bases stayed unmatched. The CDR3 runs 16 residues. The V gene's germline CDR1 is LGHNT and CDR2 FRNRAP. This CDR3 reads CASGYGLAGVYNEQFF. The DNA for the CDR3 is TGTGCTAGTGGTTATGGACTAGCGGGAGTATACAATGAGCAGTTCTTC.

The chain links TRBV5-1 to TRBJ1-1; D is possibly TRBD1 (5 bases). V was shortened by 7 bases and J by 0 bases, with 13 bases between the two germline ends. Germline V gives CDR1 SGHRS, CDR2 YFSETQ. CDR3 length equals 14 residues. In DNA, the CDR3 is TGCGCCAGCCGGGAGACAGCTATGAACACTGAAGCTTTCTTT. Protein sequence: CASRETAMNTEAFF.

This chain uses TRBV25-1 with TRBJ2-2; the D gene is possibly TRBD1 (5 bases). The CDR3 has 16 residues. CDR1 is MGHDK and CDR2 is SYGVNS in the germline V gene. V lost 3 bases, J lost 4 bases, and 15 bases lay in between. The CDR3 nucleotides are TGTGCCAGCAGTGACCTGAAGACAGCGTCCACCGGGGAGCTGTTTTTT. Protein: CASSDLKTASTGELFF. Complete variable domain (other parts from reference TRBV25-1 and TRBJ2-2): EADIYQTPRYLVIGTGKKITLECSQTMGHDKMYWYQQDPGMELHLIHYSYGVNSTEKGDLSSESTVSRIRTEHFPLTLESARPSHTSQYLCASSDLKTASTGELFFGEGSRLTVL.

This clone was seen only a few times. The chain recombines TRBV7-2 with TRBJ2-5; no firm D call. The V end was cut by 2 bases, the J end by 3 bases, with 10 bases between. The V gene's germline CDR1 is SGHTA and CDR2 FQGNSA. The length of the CDR3 is 14 residues. In DNA form, the CDR3 reads TGTGCCAGCAGCTTAATGTACTCAAAAGAGACCCAGTACTTC. Residues: CASSLMYSKETQYF.

V gene TRBV3-1 (or the pseudogene TRBV3-2) combines with J gene TRBJ1-5, with TRBD1 matching over 8 bases. The CDR3 is made up of 15 amino acids. The V segment lost 1 base and the J segment 3 bases; nucleotides outside the gene matches: 2. CDR1 is LGHDT and CDR2 is YNNKEL in the germline V gene (reference sequence). The CDR3 DNA follows: TGTGCCAGCAGCCAAGCGACAGGGGCCAATCAGCCCCAGCATTTT. It codes for CASSQATGANQPQHF.

This chain links TRBV18 with TRBJ1-3; 7 bases map to TRBD1. Germline loops: CDR1 KGHSH, CDR2 LQKENI. The CDR3 sequence is 19 residues long. Trimming removed 1 base from V and 2 bases from J; junction bases left unmatched: 14. CDR3 region: CASSPRMALGGHTGNTIYF. For the CDR3, the DNA is TGTGCCAGCTCACCACGGATGGCGTTAGGGGGCCACACTGGAAACACCATATATTTT.

V usage is TRBV19 and J usage is TRBJ2-1, with 13 bases lining up with TRBD2. The CDR3 extends over 17 amino acids. Looked up from germline, CDR1 is LNHDA and CDR2 is SQIVND (reference sequence). V shed 3 bases and J 2 bases; nucleotides not matched to a gene: 4. The CDR3 spells CASSILTSGRTYNEQFF. In DNA, the CDR3 is TGTGCCAGTAGTATCCTGACTAGCGGGAGGACCTACAATGAGCAGTTCTTC. The whole variable domain, remainder taken from reference TRBV19 and TRBJ2-1, is DGGITQSPKYLFRKEGQNVTLSCEQNLNHDAMYWYRQDPGQGLRLIYYSQIVNDFQKGDIAEGYSVSREKKESFPLTVTSAQKNPTAFYLCASSILTSGRTYNEQFFGPGTRLTVL.

The rearrangement links TRBV4-2 to TRBJ2-3; TRBD2 agrees at 7 bases. Germline loops: CDR1 LGHNA, CDR2 YNFKEQ. CDR3 length equals 17 residues. V gave up 1 base and J gave up 4 bases; unmatched junction bases: 11. Here the CDR3 reads CASSQGFAGVGADTQYF. The DNA for the CDR3 is TGTGCCAGCAGCCAAGGATTCGCGGGAGTAGGAGCAGATACGCAGTATTTT.

CDR3 amino acids: CASRRGGWSSYEQYF. The CDR3 DNA sequence: TGTGCCAGCAGACGAGGTGGCTGGAGCTCCTACGAGCAGTACTTC. V and J are TRBV27 and TRBJ2-7; no clear D. CDR3 length: 15 residues. Deletions cut 6 bases from V and 0 bases from J, with 15 bases between. The germline V gene encodes CDR1 MNHEY and CDR2 SMNVEV (reference sequence).

This clone was seen a single time. V is TRBV28 and J is TRBJ1-5, with TRBD1 as a possible D gene (6 bases). Germline CDR1 MDHEN, CDR2 SYDVKM. The CDR3 extends over 14 amino acids. Trimming cost V 5 bases and J 5 bases, with 13 bases left between them. The CDR3 region has the DNA TGTGCCAGCAGTATAGGGGGGGCTGATCAGCCCCAGCATTTT. Protein product: CASSIGGADQPQHF.

The chain recombines TRBV6-5 with TRBJ2-2, with D perhaps TRBD1 (6 bases). Trimming removed 5 bases at V and 1 base at J, with 11 bases between. This CDR3 region has 15 residues. CDR1 and CDR2 (germline): MNHEY, SVGAGI. CDR3 residues: CASSPPGQNTGELFF. The CDR3 DNA reads as TGTGCCAGCAGTCCCCCGGGACAGAACACCGGGGAGCTGTTTTTT.

V is TRBV6-5 and J is TRBJ1-3; D might be TRBD1 (5 bases). V shed 8 bases and J shed 4 bases, with 9 bases lying between them. Germline CDR1 reads MNHEY; CDR2 reads SVGAGI. CDR3 length: 12 amino acids. This CDR3 reads CASGGGGNTIYF. CDR3 coding DNA: TGTGCCAGCGGGGGGGGAGGAAACACCATATATTTT.

The CDR3 protein is CASTRGGGNYEQYF. The CDR3 DNA sequence: TGTGCCAGCACTAGGGGCGGGGGAAACTACGAGCAGTACTTC. The genes are TRBV5-4 and TRBJ2-7; 7 bases agree with TRBD2. CDR3 size: 14 residues. With 6 bases clipped from V and 3 bases from J, the junction kept 9 bases outside the gene matches. CDR1 and CDR2 from the germline V gene are SGHNT and YYREEE (reference sequence).

This sequence joins TRBV6-1 and TRBJ2-1; a possible D gene is TRBD1 (5 bases). Germline lookup yields CDR1 MNHNS and CDR2 SASEGT. The CDR3 has 12 residues. V lost 3 bases and J 8 bases, leaving 8 bases between the germline ends. This chain's CDR3 is CASSDNRYEQFF. The CDR3, as DNA: TGTGCCAGCAGTGATAACAGGTATGAGCAGTTCTTC.

This chain uses TRBV7-8 with TRBJ2-3, with D maybe TRBD1 (6 bases). The germline CDR1 and CDR2 sequences are SGHVS and FQNEAQ. Between the trimmed V and J ends, which lost 4 bases and 4 bases, there was a span of 15 bases. The length of the CDR3 is 15 residues. The CDR3 bases are TGTGCCAGCAGCTCCAGGGGTTCTGGCCCAGATACGCAGTATTTT. Its translation is CASSSRGSGPDTQYF.

This clone was counted a single time. J is TRBJ2-2 and V is TRBV3-1 (or the pseudogene TRBV3-2); 10 nucleotides match TRBD1. Germline CDR1 reads LGHDT; CDR2 reads YNNKEL (reference sequence). V shed 6 bases, J shed 3 bases, and the junction held 4 bases outside the gene matches. This CDR3 is 15 amino acids long. CDR3 sequence (DNA): TGTGCCAGCAGAGGGGACAGGGGATACACCGGGGAGCTGTTTTTT. Translated, it gives CASRGDRGYTGELFF.

The rearrangement joins TRBV28 to TRBJ2-7; no definite D call. The V gene's germline CDR1 is MDHEN and CDR2 SYDVKM. V was trimmed by 2 bases and J by 2 bases, leaving 7 bases between them. This CDR3 has 13 amino acids. This chain's CDR3 is CASSLSTPYEQYF. The CDR3 region has the DNA TGTGCCAGCAGTTTAAGTACACCCTACGAGCAGTACTTC.

The chain employs TRBV9 and TRBJ1-1; D is perhaps TRBD1 (5 bases). This CDR3 comprises 13 residues. Germline values: CDR1 SGDLS, CDR2 YYNGEE. The V and J ends lost 0 bases and 5 bases respectively, with 8 bases between them. The CDR3 nucleotides are TGTGCCAGCAGCGTAGGCAGGGTAACTGAAGCTTTCTTT. Protein: CASSVGRVTEAFF.

The chain is built from TRBV18 and TRBJ1-1; D might be TRBD1 (6 bases). The germline V gene encodes CDR1 KGHSH and CDR2 LQKENI. Trimming cost V 8 bases and J 0 bases, with 10 bases left between them. The CDR3 runs 13 residues. CDR3 sequence reads: CASQGDMNTEAFF. CDR3 coding DNA: TGTGCCAGCCAAGGGGACATGAACACTGAAGCTTTCTTT.

The rearrangement uses TRBV30 and TRBJ1-4, with TRBD1 matching 8 bases. This CDR3 is 15 amino acids long. Germline loops: CDR1 GTSNPN, CDR2 SVGIG (reference sequence). With V trimmed by 2 bases and J by 8 bases, 10 bases remained unmatched. CDR3 residues: CAWSSSDRGGEKLFF. The CDR3 coding sequence is TGTGCCTGGAGTTCCTCAGACAGGGGTGGGGAAAAACTGTTTTTT. The full variable domain, its missing parts supplied by reference TRBV30 and TRBJ1-4, is SQTIHQWPATLVQPVGSPLSLECTVEGTSNPNLYWYRQAAGRGLQLLFYSVGIGQISSEVPQNLSASRPQDRQFILSSKKLLLSDSGFYLCAWSSSDRGGEKLFFGSGTQLSVL.

The genes are TRBV19 and TRBJ1-1, with a weak D call TRBD1 (5 bases). The CDR3 is 14 residues long. Between the trimmed V and J ends, which lost 7 bases and 2 bases, there was a span of 14 bases. CDR1 is LNHDA, CDR2 SQIVND, per germline (reference sequence). CDR3 DNA: TGTGCCAGTACCTCCCGGACACTTAACACTGAAGCTTTCTTT. This gives the protein CASTSRTLNTEAFF.

This chain joins TRBV20-1 and TRBJ2-3, with D unclear. The CDR3 is made up of 11 amino acids. Trimming shortened V by 6 bases and J by 0 bases, and 4 bases separated the two germline ends. Germline V CDR1 and CDR2: DFQATT, SNEGSKA (reference sequence). CDR3 residues: CSAPSTDTQYF. CDR3 nucleotides: TGCAGTGCCCCGAGCACAGATACGCAGTATTTT.

This rearrangement joins TRBV5-1 to TRBJ2-7; D gene uncertain. There are 13 residues in the CDR3. Germline loops: CDR1 SGHRS, CDR2 YFSETQ. With 2 bases removed from V and 0 bases from J, the gap between germline ends came to 6 bases. The DNA for the CDR3 is TGCGCCAGCAGCTTTTTAGACTCCTACGAGCAGTACTTC. Its translation: CASSFLDSYEQYF.

The rearrangement links TRBV27 to TRBJ1-5; tentative D call: TRBD1 (6 bases). There are 12 residues in the CDR3. V was cut by 7 bases and J by 5 bases, with 9 bases left in between. CDR1 is MNHEY and CDR2 is SMNVEV in the germline V gene (reference sequence). The chain's CDR3 is CASIQGYQPQHF. CDR3 in DNA: TGTGCCAGCATACAGGGTTATCAGCCCCAGCATTTT.

This rearrangement joins TRBV12-3 or TRBV12-4 to TRBJ2-3, with 8 bases lining up with TRBD2. The CDR3 spans 12 residues. The V gene end was trimmed by 0 bases and the J gene end by 14 bases; junction bases not matched to a gene: 4. The CDR3 coding sequence is TGTGCCAGCAGTTTAGCGCGGGGGGCCGTGTATTTT. This translates into CASSLARGAVYF.

CDR3 DNA sequence: TGCAGCGTTGATTGGGGCGGCTACACAGATACGCAGTATTTT. The encoded protein is CSVDWGGYTDTQYF. J is TRBJ2-3 and V is TRBV29-1; D is possibly TRBD1 (5 bases). This CDR3 region has 14 residues. Trimming shortened V by 3 bases and J by 2 bases, and 12 bases separated the two germline ends. Germline V CDR1 and CDR2: SQVTM, ANQGSEA.

The chain couples TRBV27 to TRBJ2-5; possible D gene TRBD1, 6 bases. V was clipped by 8 bases and J by 2 bases, with 15 bases between them. Germline loops: CDR1 MNHEY, CDR2 SMNVEV (reference sequence). The CDR3 extends over 14 amino acids. For the CDR3, the DNA is TGTGCCAGCCGACAGGCAGGTACACAAGAGACCCAGTACTTC. This encodes CASRQAGTQETQYF.